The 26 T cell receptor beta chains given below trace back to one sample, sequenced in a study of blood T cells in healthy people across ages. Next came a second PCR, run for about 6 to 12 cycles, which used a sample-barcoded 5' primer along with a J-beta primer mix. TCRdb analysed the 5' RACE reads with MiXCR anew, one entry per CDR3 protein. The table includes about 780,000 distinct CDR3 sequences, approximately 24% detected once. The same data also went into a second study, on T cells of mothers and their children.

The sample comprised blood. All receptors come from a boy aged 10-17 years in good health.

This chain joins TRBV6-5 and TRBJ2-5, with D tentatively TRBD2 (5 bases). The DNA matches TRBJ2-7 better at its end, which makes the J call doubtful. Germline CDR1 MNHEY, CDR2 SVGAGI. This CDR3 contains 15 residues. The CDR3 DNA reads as TGTGCCAGCAGTTACAGCGGCTTAACAACCTACGAGCAGTACTTC. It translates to CASSYSGLTTYEQYF.

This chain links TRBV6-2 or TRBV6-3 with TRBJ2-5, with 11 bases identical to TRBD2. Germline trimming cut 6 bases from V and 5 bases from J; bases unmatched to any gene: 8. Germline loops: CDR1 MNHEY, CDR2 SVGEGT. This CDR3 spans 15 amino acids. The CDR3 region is CASRPLAGATETQYF. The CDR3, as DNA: TGTGCCAGCAGGCCACTAGCGGGGGCGACGGAGACCCAGTACTTC.

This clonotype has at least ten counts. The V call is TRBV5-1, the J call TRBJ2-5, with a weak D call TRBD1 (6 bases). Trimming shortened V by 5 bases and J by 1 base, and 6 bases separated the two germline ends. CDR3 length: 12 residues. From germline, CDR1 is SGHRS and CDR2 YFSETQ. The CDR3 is CASRGAQETQYF. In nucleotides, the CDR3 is TGCGCCAGCAGGGGGGCCCAAGAGACCCAGTACTTC.

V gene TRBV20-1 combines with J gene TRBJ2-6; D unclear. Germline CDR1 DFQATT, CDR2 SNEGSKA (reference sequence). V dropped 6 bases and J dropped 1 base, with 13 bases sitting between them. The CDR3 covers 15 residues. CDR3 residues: CSAPPVGSGANVLTF. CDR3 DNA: TGCAGTGCCCCCCCGGTGGGGTCTGGGGCCAACGTCCTGACTTTC.

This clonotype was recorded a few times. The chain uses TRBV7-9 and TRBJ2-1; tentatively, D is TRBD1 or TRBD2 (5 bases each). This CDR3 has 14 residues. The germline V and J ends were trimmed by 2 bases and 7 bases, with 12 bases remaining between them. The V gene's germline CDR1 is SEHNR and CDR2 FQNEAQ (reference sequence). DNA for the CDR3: TGTGCCAGCAGCTTATCCGGGACGACAAATGAGCAGTTCTTC. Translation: CASSLSGTTNEQFF.

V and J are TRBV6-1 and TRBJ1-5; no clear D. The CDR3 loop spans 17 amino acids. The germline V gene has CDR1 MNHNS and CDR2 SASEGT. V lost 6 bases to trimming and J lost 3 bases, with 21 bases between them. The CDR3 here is CASSPGRAYDDNQPQHF. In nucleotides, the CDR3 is TGTGCCAGCAGCCCCGGGAGGGCTTACGATGACAATCAGCCCCAGCATTTT.

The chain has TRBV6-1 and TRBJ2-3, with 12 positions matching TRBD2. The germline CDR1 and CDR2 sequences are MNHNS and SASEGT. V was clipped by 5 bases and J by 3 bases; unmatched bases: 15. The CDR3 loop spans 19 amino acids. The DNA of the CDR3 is TGTGCCAGCAGTCAACATCTAGCGGGGGGGCCGGGGAGTACAGATACGCAGTATTTT. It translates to CASSQHLAGGPGSTDTQYF.

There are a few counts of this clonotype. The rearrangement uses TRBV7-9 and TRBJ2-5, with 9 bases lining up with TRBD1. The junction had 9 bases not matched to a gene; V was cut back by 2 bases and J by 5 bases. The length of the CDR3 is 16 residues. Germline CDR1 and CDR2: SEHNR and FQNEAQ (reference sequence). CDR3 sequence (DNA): TGTGCCAGCAGCTTATGGGGACAGGGTCCCGAGGAGACCCAGTACTTC. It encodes CASSLWGQGPEETQYF.

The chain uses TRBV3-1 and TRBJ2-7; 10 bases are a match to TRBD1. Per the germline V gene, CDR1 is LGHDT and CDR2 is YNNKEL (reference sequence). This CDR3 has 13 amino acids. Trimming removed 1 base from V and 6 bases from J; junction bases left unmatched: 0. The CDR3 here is CASSQGTGGEQYF. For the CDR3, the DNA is TGTGCCAGCAGCCAAGGGACAGGGGGCGAGCAGTACTTC.

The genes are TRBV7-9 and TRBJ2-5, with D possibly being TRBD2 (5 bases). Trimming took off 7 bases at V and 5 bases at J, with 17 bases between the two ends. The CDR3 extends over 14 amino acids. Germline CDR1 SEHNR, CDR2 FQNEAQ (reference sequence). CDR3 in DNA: TGTGCCAGCAACGGAGAGGGCCTAGGGGAGACCCAGTACTTC. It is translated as CASNGEGLGETQYF.

CDR3 amino acids: CASSIQDRSGELFF. The CDR3 DNA sequence: TGTGCCAGTAGTATCCAAGACAGGTCCGGGGAGCTGTTTTTT. The genes are TRBV19 and TRBJ2-2; TRBD1 is a possible D gene (6 bases). V lost 3 bases to trimming and J lost 6 bases, with 11 bases between them. The CDR3 has 14 residues. The germline CDR1 and CDR2 sequences are LNHDA and SQIVND (reference sequence).

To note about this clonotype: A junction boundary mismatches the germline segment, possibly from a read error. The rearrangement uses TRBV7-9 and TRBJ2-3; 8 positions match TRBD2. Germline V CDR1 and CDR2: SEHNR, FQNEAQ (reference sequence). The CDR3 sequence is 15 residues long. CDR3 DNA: TGTGCCGGCAGCTTTGGGAGCGGGGGTACAGATACGCAGTATTTT. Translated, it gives CAGSFGSGGTDTQYF.

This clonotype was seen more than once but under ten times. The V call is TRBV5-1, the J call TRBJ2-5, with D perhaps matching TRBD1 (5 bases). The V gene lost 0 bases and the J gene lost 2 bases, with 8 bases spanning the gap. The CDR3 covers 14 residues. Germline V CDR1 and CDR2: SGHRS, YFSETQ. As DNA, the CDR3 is TGCGCCAGCAGCTTGGAACAGGTTCAAGAGACCCAGTACTTC. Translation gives CASSLEQVQETQYF.

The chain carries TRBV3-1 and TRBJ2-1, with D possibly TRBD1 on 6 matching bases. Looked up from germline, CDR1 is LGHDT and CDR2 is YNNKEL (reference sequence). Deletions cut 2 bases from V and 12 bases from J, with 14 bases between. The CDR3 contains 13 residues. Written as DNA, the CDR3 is TGTGCCAGCAGCCAACAGAACAGGGCTGGGCAGTTCTTC. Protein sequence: CASSQQNRAGQFF.

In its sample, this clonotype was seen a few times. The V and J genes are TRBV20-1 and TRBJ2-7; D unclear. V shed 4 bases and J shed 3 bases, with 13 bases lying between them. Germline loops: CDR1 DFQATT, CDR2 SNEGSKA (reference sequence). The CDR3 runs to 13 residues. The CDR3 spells CSATRQNHYEQYF. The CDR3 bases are TGCAGTGCTACTCGGCAGAATCACTACGAGCAGTACTTC.

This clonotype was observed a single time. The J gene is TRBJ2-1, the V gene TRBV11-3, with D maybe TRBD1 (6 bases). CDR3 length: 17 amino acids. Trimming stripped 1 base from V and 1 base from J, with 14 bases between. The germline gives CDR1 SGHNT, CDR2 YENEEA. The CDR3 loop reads CASSLGGGMGSYNEQFF. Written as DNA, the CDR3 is TGTGCCAGCAGCTTAGGTGGGGGCATGGGGTCCTACAATGAGCAGTTCTTC.

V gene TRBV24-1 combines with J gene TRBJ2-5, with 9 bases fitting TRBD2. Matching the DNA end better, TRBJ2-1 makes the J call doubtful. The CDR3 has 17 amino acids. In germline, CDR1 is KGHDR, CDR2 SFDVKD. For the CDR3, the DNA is TGTGCCACCAGTGTAAGGCCCCTAGCGGGGCTTTACAATGAGCAGTTCTTC. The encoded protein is CATSVRPLAGLYNEQFF.

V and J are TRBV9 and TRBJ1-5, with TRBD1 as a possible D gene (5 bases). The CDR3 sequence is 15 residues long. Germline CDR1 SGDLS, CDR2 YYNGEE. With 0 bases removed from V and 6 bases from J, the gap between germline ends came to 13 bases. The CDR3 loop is CASSVAGLSGQPQHF. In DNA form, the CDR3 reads TGTGCCAGCAGCGTAGCGGGGCTAAGCGGTCAGCCCCAGCATTTT.

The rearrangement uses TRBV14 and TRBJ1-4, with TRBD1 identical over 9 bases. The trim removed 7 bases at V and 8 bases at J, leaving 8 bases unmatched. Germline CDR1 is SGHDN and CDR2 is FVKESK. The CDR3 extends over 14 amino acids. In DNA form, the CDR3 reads TGTGCCAGCACCCTACAGGGGGCCGGCGAAAAACTGTTTTTT. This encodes CASTLQGAGEKLFF.

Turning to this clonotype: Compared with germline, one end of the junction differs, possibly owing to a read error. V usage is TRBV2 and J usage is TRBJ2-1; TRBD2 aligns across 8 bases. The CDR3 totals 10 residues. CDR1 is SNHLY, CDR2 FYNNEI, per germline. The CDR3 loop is CASSSGTRVF. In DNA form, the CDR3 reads TGTGCCAGCAGTTCCGGGACTAGAGTCTTC. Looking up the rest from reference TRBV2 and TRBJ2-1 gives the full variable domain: EPEVTQTPSHQVTQMGQEVILRCVPISNHLYFYWYRQILGQKVEFLVSFYNNEISEKSEIFDDQFSVERPDGSNFTLKIRSTKLEDSAMYFCASSSGTRVFGPGTRLTVL.

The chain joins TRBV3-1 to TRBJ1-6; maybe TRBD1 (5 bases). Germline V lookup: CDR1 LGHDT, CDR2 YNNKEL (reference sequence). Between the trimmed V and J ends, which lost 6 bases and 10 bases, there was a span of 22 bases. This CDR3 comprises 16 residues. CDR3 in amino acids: CASRHLGPGGRSPLHF. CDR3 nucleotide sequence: TGTGCCAGCAGACACTTAGGACCCGGGGGAAGGTCACCCCTCCACTTT.

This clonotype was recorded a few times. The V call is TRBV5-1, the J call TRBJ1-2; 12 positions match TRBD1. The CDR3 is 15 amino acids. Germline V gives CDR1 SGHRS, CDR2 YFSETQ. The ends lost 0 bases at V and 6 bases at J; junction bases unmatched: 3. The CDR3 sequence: CASSLARDRGHGYTF. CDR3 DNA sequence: TGCGCCAGCAGCTTGGCCCGGGACAGGGGGCATGGCTACACCTTC.

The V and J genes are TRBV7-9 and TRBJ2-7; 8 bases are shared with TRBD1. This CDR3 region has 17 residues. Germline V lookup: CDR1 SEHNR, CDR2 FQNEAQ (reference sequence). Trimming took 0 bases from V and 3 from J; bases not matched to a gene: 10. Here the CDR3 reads CASSLAWGGQGHYEQYF. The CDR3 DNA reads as TGTGCCAGCAGCTTAGCTTGGGGTGGACAGGGACACTACGAGCAGTACTTC.

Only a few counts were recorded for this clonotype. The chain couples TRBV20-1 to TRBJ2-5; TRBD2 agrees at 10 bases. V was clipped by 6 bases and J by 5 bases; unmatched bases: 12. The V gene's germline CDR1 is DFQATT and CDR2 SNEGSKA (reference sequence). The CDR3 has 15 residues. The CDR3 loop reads CSANPSGGSGETQYF. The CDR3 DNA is TGCAGTGCAAACCCTAGCGGGGGCTCGGGGGAGACCCAGTACTTC.

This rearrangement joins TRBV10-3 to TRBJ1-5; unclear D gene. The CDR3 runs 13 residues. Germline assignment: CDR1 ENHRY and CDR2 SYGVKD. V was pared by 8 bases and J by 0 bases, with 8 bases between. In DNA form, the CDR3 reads TGTGCCATCGGGGAGTATAGCAATCAGCCCCAGCATTTT. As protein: CAIGEYSNQPQHF.

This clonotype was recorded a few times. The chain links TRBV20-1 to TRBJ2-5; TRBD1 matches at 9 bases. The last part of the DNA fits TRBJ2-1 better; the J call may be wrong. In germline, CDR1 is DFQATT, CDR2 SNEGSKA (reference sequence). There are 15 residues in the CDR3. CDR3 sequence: CSARDGDRVVNEQFF. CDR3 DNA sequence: TGCAGTGCTAGAGATGGGGACAGGGTGGTCAATGAGCAGTTCTTC.